This TCR beta chain was found in a study of cytomegalovirus exposure and HLA in healthy donors. A note on this clone: Its antigen is not identified.

Whole-study results and caveats: TCR beta V- and J-gene trimming, according to a later analysis, was linked to a missense DCLRE1C variant.

CDR3 size: 15 residues. V shed 5 bases and J 0 bases; nucleotides not matched to a gene: 4. CDR1 is MNHEY and CDR2 is SVGAGI in the germline V gene. PCR employed 60 Vbeta and 13 Jbeta primers. The repertoire was sequenced with immunoSEQ multiplex PCR; TCRdb's copy has only in-frame clones and lacks some. The sample shows under 200,000 clones, over 60% of them seen only once. The sequence derives from a woman in her thirties or forties in good health and CMV-seronegative. Sequencing was done on a sample of PBMCs. The chain has TRBV6-5 and TRBJ1-3; 7 bases line up with TRBD1. CDR3 amino acids: CASSMDRSSGNTIYF. In nucleotides, the CDR3 is TGTGCCAGCAGTATGGACAGGAGCTCTGGAAACACCATATATTTT.